The T cell receptor beta chain described here comes from a study of cytomegalovirus exposure and HLA in healthy donors. The study, taken as a whole, reports: Rarity characterized most TCR sequences, yet some public TCRs appeared in many donors. About 87% or about 30% of the time was how often most TCR beta V segments were productive, according to an earlier analysis.

Of note for this clone: Its antigen is not identified.

The V gene end was trimmed by 5 bases and the J gene end by 3 bases; junction bases not matched to a gene: 6. CDR3 length: 15 residues. CDR1 SGHNT and CDR2 YENEEA come from the germline V gene. PCR used 60 Vbeta primers and 13 Jbeta primers. Produced via immunoSEQ multiplex PCR; TCRdb's table is partial and in-frame only. The sample records 180,000 or so clones, about three quarters being singletons. The material sequenced was PBMCs. The TCR sequence derives from a man aged 35 to 55 in good health and CMV-seropositive. V and J are TRBV11-3 and TRBJ2-5; TRBD1 agrees at 10 bases. CDR3 nucleotides: TGTGCCAGCAGCCCAATTGGACAGGGGGAAGAGACCCAGTACTTC. The encoded protein is CASSPIGQGEETQYF.